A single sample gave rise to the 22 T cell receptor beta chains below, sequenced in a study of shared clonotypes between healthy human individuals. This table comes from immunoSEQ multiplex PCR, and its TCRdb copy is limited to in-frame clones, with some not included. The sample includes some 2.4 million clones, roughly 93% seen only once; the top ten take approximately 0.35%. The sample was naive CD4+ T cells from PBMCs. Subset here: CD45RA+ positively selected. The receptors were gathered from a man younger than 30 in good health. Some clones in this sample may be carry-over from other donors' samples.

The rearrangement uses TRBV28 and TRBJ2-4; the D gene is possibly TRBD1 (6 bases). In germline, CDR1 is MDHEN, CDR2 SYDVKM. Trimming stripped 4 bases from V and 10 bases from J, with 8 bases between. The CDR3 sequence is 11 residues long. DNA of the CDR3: TGTGCCAGCAGTTCGCAGGGGATTCAGTACTTC. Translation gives CASSSQGIQYF.

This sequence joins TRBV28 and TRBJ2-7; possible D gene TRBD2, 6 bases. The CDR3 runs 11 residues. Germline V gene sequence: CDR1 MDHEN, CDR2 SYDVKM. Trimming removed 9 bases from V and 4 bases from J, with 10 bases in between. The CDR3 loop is CASLGGYEQYF. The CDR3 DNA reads TGTGCCAGTCTTGGGGGGTACGAGCAGTACTTC.

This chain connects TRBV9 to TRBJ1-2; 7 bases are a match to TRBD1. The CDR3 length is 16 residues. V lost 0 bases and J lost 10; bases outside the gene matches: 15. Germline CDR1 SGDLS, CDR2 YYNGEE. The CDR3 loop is CASSVVWRGGESAYTF. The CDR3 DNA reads TGTGCCAGCAGCGTAGTGTGGCGAGGGGGCGAATCGGCCTACACCTTC.

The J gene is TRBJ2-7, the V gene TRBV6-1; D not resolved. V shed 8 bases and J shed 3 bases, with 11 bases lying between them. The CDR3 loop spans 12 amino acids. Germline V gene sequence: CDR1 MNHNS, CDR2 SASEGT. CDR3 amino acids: CASWQANYEQYF. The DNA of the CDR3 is TGTGCCAGCTGGCAGGCGAACTACGAGCAGTACTTC.

The CDR3 loop is CASSSAGGNTEAFF. The CDR3 DNA sequence: TGTGCCAGCAGTTCGGCAGGGGGCAACACTGAAGCTTTCTTT. The rearrangement uses TRBV28 and TRBJ1-1; TRBD1 agrees at 8 bases. With V trimmed by 4 bases and J by 2 bases, 3 bases remained unmatched. The CDR3 has 14 amino acids. In germline, CDR1 is MDHEN, CDR2 SYDVKM.

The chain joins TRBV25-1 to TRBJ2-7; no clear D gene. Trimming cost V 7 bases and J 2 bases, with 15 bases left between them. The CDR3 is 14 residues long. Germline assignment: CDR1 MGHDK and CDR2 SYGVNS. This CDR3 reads CASTLDRETYEQYF. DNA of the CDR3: TGTGCCAGCACCCTTGATAGGGAAACCTACGAGCAGTACTTC.

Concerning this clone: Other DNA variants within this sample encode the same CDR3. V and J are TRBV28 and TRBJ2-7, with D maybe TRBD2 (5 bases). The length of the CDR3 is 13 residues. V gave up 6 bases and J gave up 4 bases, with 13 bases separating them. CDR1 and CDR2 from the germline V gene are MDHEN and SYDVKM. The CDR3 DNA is TGTGCCAGCAGCCCCCGCGGGCTGTACGAGCAGTACTTC. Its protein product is CASSPRGLYEQYF. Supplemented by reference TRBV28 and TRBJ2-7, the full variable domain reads DVKVTQSSRYLVKRTGEKVFLECVQDMDHENMFWYRQDPGLGLRLIYFSYDVKMKEKGDIPEGYSVSREKKERFSLILESASTNQTSMYLCASSPRGLYEQYFGPGTRLTVT.

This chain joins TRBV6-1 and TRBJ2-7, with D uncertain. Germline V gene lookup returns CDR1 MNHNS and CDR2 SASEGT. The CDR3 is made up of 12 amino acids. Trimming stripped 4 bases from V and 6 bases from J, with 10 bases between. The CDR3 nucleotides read TGTGCCAGCAGTGGGTCAGGACGCGAGCAGTACTTC. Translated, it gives CASSGSGREQYF.

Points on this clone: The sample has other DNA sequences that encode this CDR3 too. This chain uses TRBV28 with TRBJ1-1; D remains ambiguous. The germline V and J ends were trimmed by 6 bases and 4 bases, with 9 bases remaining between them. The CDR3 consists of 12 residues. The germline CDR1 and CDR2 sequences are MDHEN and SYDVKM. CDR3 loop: CASSLTSTEAFF. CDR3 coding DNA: TGTGCCAGCAGCCTTACTTCCACTGAAGCTTTCTTT.

CDR3 nucleotide sequence: TGTGCAAGTCGCCTCGGAGGGCCGGTCCAAGAGACCCAGTACTTC. This codes for CASRLGGPVQETQYF. The chain uses TRBV12-2 and TRBJ2-5; no DNA check was done on the table's D call, TRBD2. TRBV12-2 represents a pseudogene. The CDR3 has 15 amino acids.

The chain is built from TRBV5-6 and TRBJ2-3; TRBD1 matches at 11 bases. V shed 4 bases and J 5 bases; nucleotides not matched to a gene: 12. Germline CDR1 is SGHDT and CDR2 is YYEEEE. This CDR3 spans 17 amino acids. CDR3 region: CASSRPIGTGGLDTQYF. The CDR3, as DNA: TGTGCCAGCAGCCGCCCTATTGGGACAGGGGGTCTAGATACGCAGTATTTT.

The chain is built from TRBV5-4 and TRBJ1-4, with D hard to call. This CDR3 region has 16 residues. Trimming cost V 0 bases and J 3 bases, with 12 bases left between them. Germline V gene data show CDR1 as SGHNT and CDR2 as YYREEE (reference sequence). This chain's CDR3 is CASSLAGTRSNEKLFF. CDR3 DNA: TGTGCCAGCAGCTTGGCAGGCACACGATCTAATGAAAAACTGTTTTTT.

CDR3 sequence reads: CASTQDRGRTAPLHF. In DNA form, the CDR3 reads TGTGCCAGCACCCAAGACAGGGGGCGTACCGCACCCCTCCACTTT. J is TRBJ1-6 and V is TRBV28; 10 nucleotides agree with TRBD1. The germline gives CDR1 MDHEN, CDR2 SYDVKM. The length of the CDR3 is 15 residues. J lost 11 bases, V lost 7 bases, and 11 bases had no gene match.

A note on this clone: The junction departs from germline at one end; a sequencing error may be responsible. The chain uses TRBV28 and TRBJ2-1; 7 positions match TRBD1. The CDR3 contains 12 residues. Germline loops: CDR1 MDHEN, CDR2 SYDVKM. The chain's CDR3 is CASSLTGTGSIF. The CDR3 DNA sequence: TGTGCCAGCAGCCTGACAGGGACGGGCTCAATCTTC.

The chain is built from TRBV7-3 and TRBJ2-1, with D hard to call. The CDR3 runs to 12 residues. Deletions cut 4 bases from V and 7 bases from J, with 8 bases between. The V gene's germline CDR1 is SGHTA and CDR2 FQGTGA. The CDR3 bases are TGTGCCAGCAGCTCCCAGAATAATGAGCAGTTCTTC. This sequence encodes CASSSQNNEQFF. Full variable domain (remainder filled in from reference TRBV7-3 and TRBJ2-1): GAGVSQTPSNKVTEKGKYVELRCDPISGHTALYWYRQSLGQGPEFLIYFQGTGAADDSGLPNDRFFAVRPEGSVSTLKIQRTERGDSAVYLCASSSQNNEQFFGPGTRLTVL.

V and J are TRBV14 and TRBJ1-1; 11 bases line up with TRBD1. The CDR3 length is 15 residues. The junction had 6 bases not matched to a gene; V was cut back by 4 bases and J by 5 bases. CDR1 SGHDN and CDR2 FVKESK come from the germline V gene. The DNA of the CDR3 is TGTGCCAGCAGCCCTTGGACAGGGGGCGAAACTGAAGCTTTCTTT. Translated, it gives CASSPWTGGETEAFF.

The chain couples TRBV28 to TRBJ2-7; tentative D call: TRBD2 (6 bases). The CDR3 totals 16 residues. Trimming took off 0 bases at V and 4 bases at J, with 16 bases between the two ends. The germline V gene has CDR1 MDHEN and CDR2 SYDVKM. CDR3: CASSLWVRQRGYEQYF. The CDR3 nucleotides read TGTGCCAGCAGTTTATGGGTCCGCCAACGGGGGTACGAGCAGTACTTC.

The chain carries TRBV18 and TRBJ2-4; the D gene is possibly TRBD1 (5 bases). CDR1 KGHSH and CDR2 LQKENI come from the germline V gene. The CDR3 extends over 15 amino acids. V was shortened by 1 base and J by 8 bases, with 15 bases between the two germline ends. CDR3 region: CASSPQGPTSDIQYF. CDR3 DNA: TGTGCCAGCTCACCACAGGGGCCGACCTCGGACATTCAGTACTTC.

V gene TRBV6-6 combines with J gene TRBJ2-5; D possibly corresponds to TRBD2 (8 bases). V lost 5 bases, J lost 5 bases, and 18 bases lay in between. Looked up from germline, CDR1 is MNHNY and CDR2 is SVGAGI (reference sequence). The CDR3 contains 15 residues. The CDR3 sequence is CASSLREGAGETQYF. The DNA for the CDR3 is TGTGCCAGCAGTCTCCGGGAGGGGGCGGGGGAGACCCAGTACTTC.

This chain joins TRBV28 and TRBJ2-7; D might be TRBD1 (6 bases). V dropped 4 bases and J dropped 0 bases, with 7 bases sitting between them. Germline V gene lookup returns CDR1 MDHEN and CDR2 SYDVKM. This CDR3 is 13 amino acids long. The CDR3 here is CASSSDSSYEQYF. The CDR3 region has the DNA TGTGCCAGCAGTTCGGACAGCTCCTACGAGCAGTACTTC.

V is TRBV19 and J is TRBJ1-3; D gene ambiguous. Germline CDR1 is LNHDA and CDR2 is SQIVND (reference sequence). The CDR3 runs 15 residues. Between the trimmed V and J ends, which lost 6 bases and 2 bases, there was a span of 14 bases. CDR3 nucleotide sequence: TGTGCCAGTAGCGCGTTCCCCGGGGCTGGAAACACCATATATTTT. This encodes CASSAFPGAGNTIYF.

CDR3 in amino acids: CASSTRSLASGRDSYNEQFF. In DNA, the CDR3 is TGCGCCAGCAGCACCCGCAGTCTGGCTAGCGGGAGAGACTCCTACAATGAGCAGTTCTTC. V usage is TRBV5-1 and J usage is TRBJ2-1, with 10 bases matching TRBD2. Germline V CDR1 and CDR2: SGHRS, YFSETQ. This CDR3 is built from 20 residues. The junction had 16 bases not matched to a gene; V was cut back by 4 bases and J by 0 bases.